One sample yielded the 14 T cell receptor beta chains listed below, sequenced in a study of cytomegalovirus exposure and HLA in healthy donors. Primers for the PCR totalled 60 Vbeta and 13 Jbeta. Here immunoSEQ multiplex PCR was the method, and the copy in TCRdb shows in-frame clones only, minus some. This sample yields around 150,000 clones, of which around 80% are seen a single time; 1.2% to 1.5% belongs to the top ten. Sequences were obtained from PBMCs. The origin of the receptors is a man between 18 and 35 years old in good health and CMV-seronegative.

The chain couples TRBV7-2 to TRBJ2-2, with 10 bases matching TRBD2. The junction had 3 bases not matched to a gene; V was cut back by 6 bases and J by 5 bases. The CDR3 sequence is 14 residues long. Germline values: CDR1 SGHTA, CDR2 FQGNSA. The DNA of the CDR3 is TGTGCCAGCAGACCTAGCGGGAGTACCGGGGAGCTGTTTTTT. Protein product: CASRPSGSTGELFF.

V gene TRBV28 combines with J gene TRBJ2-3, with TRBD2 matching 8 bases. CDR1 is MDHEN, CDR2 SYDVKM, per germline. The CDR3 runs to 16 residues. J lost 1 base, V lost 2 bases, and 5 bases had no gene match. CDR3 DNA: TGTGCCAGCAGTTTAAGCCCGGGGGGGGGCACAGATACGCAGTATTTT. It yields the protein CASSLSPGGGTDTQYF.

This clone was seen a handful of times. This sequence joins TRBV19 and TRBJ2-1, with 10 bases fitting TRBD2. CDR3 length: 24 residues. Germline V CDR1 and CDR2: LNHDA, SQIVND (reference sequence). Losses at the gene ends were 3 bases for V and 0 bases for J; bases not matched to a gene: 26. The CDR3 spells CASSMRVPRSNPGTSVSSYNEQFF. CDR3 nucleotides: TGTGCCAGTAGTATGAGAGTCCCACGGTCGAATCCCGGGACTAGCGTTAGCTCCTACAATGAGCAGTTCTTC.

The chain combines TRBV19 with TRBJ2-1; 10 bases match TRBD1. V lost 10 bases and J lost 4; bases outside the gene matches: 10. Germline values: CDR1 LNHDA, CDR2 SQIVND (reference sequence). The CDR3 runs to 15 residues. CDR3 amino acids: CATSTTGQGYNEQFF. In DNA, the CDR3 is TGTGCCACCTCCACCACGGGACAGGGGTACAATGAGCAGTTCTTC.

This clone is a singleton in its sample. The V gene is TRBV5-4, the J gene TRBJ2-7, with 15 bases fitting TRBD2. This CDR3 region has 15 residues. Trimming cost V 5 bases and J 6 bases; bases outside gene matches: 6. Germline V CDR1 and CDR2: SGHNT, YYREEE (reference sequence). DNA for the CDR3: TGTGCCAGCAGTCCCGGACTAGCGGGAGGGGGCGAGCAGTACTTC. It specifies CASSPGLAGGGEQYF.

On this clone: One end of the junction varies from germline; a read error may be responsible. This chain joins TRBV7-9 and TRBJ2-7; TRBD2 agrees at 8 bases. Germline V lookup: CDR1 SEHNR, CDR2 FQNEAQ (reference sequence). This CDR3 comprises 15 residues. The CDR3 DNA is TGTTCCAGCAGCTCGGGACTAGGTGCTTCCTACGAGCAGTACTTC. Translating gives CSSSSGLGASYEQYF.

This clone has a handful of counts. CDR3 protein: CASSATWERADTQYF. The CDR3 nucleotides read TGTGCCAGCAGCGCCACGTGGGAGAGGGCAGATACGCAGTATTTT. V gene TRBV11-2 combines with J gene TRBJ2-3; D is possibly TRBD2 (5 bases). Germline V gene data show CDR1 as SGHAT and CDR2 as FQNNGV. V was trimmed by 5 bases and J by 4 bases, leaving 16 bases between them. The CDR3 totals 15 residues. Variable domain in full (rest from reference TRBV11-2 and TRBJ2-3): EAGVAQSPRYKIIEKRQSVAFWCNPISGHATLYWYQQILGQGPKLLIQFQNNGVVDDSQLPKDRFSAERLKGVDSTLKIQPAKLEDSAVYLCASSATWERADTQYFGPGTRLTVL.

Remarks on this clone: Other DNA sequences in this sample translate to the same CDR3. The V gene is TRBV19, the J gene TRBJ1-1; D gene uncertain. CDR1 and CDR2 from the germline V gene are LNHDA and SQIVND (reference sequence). CDR3 length: 11 amino acids. V gave up 6 bases and J gave up 8 bases, with 10 bases separating them. CDR3 residues: CASSRGLEAFF. The DNA of the CDR3 is TGTGCCAGTAGCCGAGGACTGGAAGCTTTCTTT.

The chain is built from TRBV29-1 and TRBJ1-1; the D gene is possibly TRBD1 (5 bases). The ends were cut back, 4 bases at V and 4 bases at J, with 13 bases in the middle. The germline CDR1 and CDR2 sequences are SQVTM and ANQGSEA. The CDR3 is 13 residues long. CDR3 residues: CSVGREAGTEAFF. DNA of the CDR3: TGCAGCGTTGGCAGGGAGGCGGGCACTGAAGCTTTCTTT.

The chain recombines TRBV5-6 with TRBJ2-1; 7 nucleotides match TRBD2. The germline CDR1 and CDR2 sequences are SGHDT and YYEEEE. The CDR3 extends over 15 amino acids. Unmatched junction bases numbered 14, after V lost 6 bases and J lost 8 bases. The CDR3 region has the DNA TGTGCCAGCACCCTACTAGCGAACCCGGGGGATGAGCAGTTCTTC. It specifies CASTLLANPGDEQFF.

V usage is TRBV7-9 and J usage is TRBJ2-1; 8 bases line up with TRBD2. Germline loops: CDR1 SEHNR, CDR2 FQNEAQ (reference sequence). The trim removed 5 bases at V and 8 bases at J, leaving 14 bases unmatched. This CDR3 contains 16 residues. The CDR3, as DNA: TGTGCCAGCAGCCCCTTTGCCGGGAGGGTAGCAGATGAGCAGTTCTTC. Its translation is CASSPFAGRVADEQFF.

The chain's CDR3 is CASSSVESPYNEQFF. CDR3 nucleotides: TGTGCCAGCAGTTCGGTGGAGAGCCCCTACAATGAGCAGTTCTTC. The J gene is TRBJ2-1, the V gene TRBV6-5, with D hard to call. Trimming removed 4 bases at V and 2 bases at J, with 12 bases between. The CDR3 runs to 15 residues. Per the germline V gene, CDR1 is MNHEY and CDR2 is SVGAGI.

The rearrangement joins TRBV4-2 to TRBJ2-5; tentative D call: TRBD2 (6 bases). V was clipped by 4 bases and J by 2 bases, with 14 bases between them. CDR1 is LGHNA, CDR2 YNFKEQ, per germline. CDR3 size: 15 residues. CDR3 DNA sequence: TGTGCCAGCAGCCCTGGGGACTGGCTACAAGAGACCCAGTACTTC. Protein sequence: CASSPGDWLQETQYF.

The V gene is TRBV19, the J gene TRBJ2-7, with D possibly being TRBD1 (6 bases). The germline CDR1 and CDR2 sequences are LNHDA and SQIVND (reference sequence). The CDR3 length is 12 residues. V lost 4 bases and J 3 bases, leaving 7 bases between the germline ends. The CDR3 is CASSRTDYEQYF. Here the CDR3 DNA reads TGTGCCAGTAGTAGGACAGACTACGAGCAGTACTTC.